The rows below give T cell receptor beta chains drawn from one sample of a study of high-grade serous ovarian cancer treatment subgroups. TCRdb's table, derived via immunoSEQ multiplex PCR, lists solely in-frame clones and lacks some. The data show approximately 6,200 clones, just over 70% seen once. Material: tumor tissue. All receptors derive from a human donor with high-grade serous ovarian cancer. CDR3s include the opening cysteine and the closing phenylalanine or tryptophan. The D gene is left open where the match is weak. For some rows the clone size is stated as once, few or many, or as a class when expanded; others skip it.

clone size | J gene | D gene | V gene | CDR3 protein | CDR3 DNA
NA | TRBJ2-3 | TRBD1 | TRBV10-2 | CASSSGTGGTNTQYF | TGCGCCAGCAGTTCCGGGACAGGGGGAACGAATACGCAGTATTTT
NA | TRBJ1-4 | TRBD1 | TRBV7-8 | CASSFGPGQAGLTNEKLFF | TGTGCCAGCAGCTTTGGTCCGGGACAGGCTGGGTTGACTAATGAAAAACTGTTTTTT
few | TRBJ2-1 | TRBD2 | TRBV7-9 | CASSSGGPKEQFF | TGTGCCAGCAGCTCGGGGGGGCCTAAGGAGCAGTTCTTC
NA | TRBJ2-1 | TRBD2 | TRBV4-1 | CASSQEGLAGGYNEQFF | TGCGCCAGCAGCCAAGAGGGACTAGCGGGGGGGTACAATGAGCAGTTCTTC
NA | TRBJ1-6 | NA | TRBV28 | CASRNSQWTEGNSPLHF | TGTGCCAGCAGGAATAGCCAATGGACTGAGGGGAATTCACCCCTCCACTTT
NA | TRBJ2-6 | NA | TRBV10-3 | CATSGGGSGANVLTF | TGTGCCACCTCAGGGGGAGGGTCTGGGGCCAACGTCCTGACTTTC
few | TRBJ1-5 | NA | TRBV7-2 | CASSLRFNQPQHF | TGTGCCAGCAGCTTAAGGTTTAATCAGCCCCAGCATTTT
NA | TRBJ1-5 | NA | TRBV7-2 | CASSLDGTPQHF | TGTGCCAGCAGCTTAGACGGGACGCCCCAGCATTTT
NA | TRBJ2-7 | NA | TRBV14 | CASSRVTGLRGEQYF | TGTGCCAGCAGCCGGGTCACAGGTTTACGAGGAGAGCAGTACTTC
NA | TRBJ2-3 | TRBD2 | TRBV7-2 | CASSLDSGGTDTQYF | TGTGCCAGCAGCCTCGACAGCGGGGGCACAGATACGCAGTATTTT
NA | TRBJ2-7 | TRBD1 | TRBV5-1 | CASSLGQGADEQYF | TGCGCCAGCAGCCTCGGACAGGGGGCAGACGAGCAGTACTTC
NA | TRBJ2-4 | NA | TRBV10-3 | CAISEGAIQYF | TGTGCCATCAGTGAAGGAGCTATTCAGTACTTC
NA | TRBJ1-2 | NA | TRBV6-5 | CASRAGTVRYGYTF | TGTGCCAGCAGAGCCGGGACGGTGAGGTATGGCTACACCTTC
few | TRBJ1-2 | NA | TRBV29-1 | CSVARERVDGYTF | TGCAGCGTTGCCAGGGAAAGGGTAGACGGCTACACCTTC
NA | TRBJ1-1 | NA | TRBV7-8 | CASSFLNTEAFF | TGTGCCAGCAGCTTCCTGAACACTGAAGCTTTCTTT
NA | TRBJ1-2 | NA | TRBV6-5 | CATRYSKSYGYTF | TGTGCCACCCGCTACTCGAAAAGCTATGGCTACACCTTC
NA | TRBJ1-2 | TRBD1 | TRBV5-5 | CASSLQGQGYGYTF | TGTGCCAGCAGCTTGCAAGGACAGGGCTATGGCTACACCTTC
NA | TRBJ2-3 | TRBD1 | TRBV6-1 | CASQGTGISTDTQYF | TGTGCCAGCCAAGGGACAGGCATTAGCACAGATACGCAGTATTTT
NA | TRBJ2-1 | NA | TRBV18 | CASSPTRGTAEQFF | TGTGCCAGCTCACCAACTAGGGGTACAGCTGAGCAGTTCTTC
NA | TRBJ1-3 | NA | TRBV5-1 | CASSPTATSGNTIYF | TGCGCCAGCAGCCCAACAGCTACCTCAGGAAACACCATATATTTT
NA | TRBJ2-7 | NA | TRBV27 | CASSLRGQGEQYF | TGTGCCAGCAGTTTAAGGGGTCAAGGCGAGCAGTACTTC
NA | TRBJ1-3 | TRBD1 | TRBV28 | CASSSNRDRISGNTIYF | TGTGCCAGCAGTTCTAACCGGGACAGGATCTCTGGAAACACCATATATTTT
NA | TRBJ2-5 | NA | TRBV5-1 | CASSLVGGSETQYF | TGCGCCAGCAGCTTGGTTGGGGGCTCAGAGACCCAGTACTTC
NA | TRBJ2-7 | TRBD1 | TRBV5-1 | CASSRQGANSYEQYF | TGCGCCAGCAGCCGACAGGGGGCGAATTCCTACGAGCAGTACTTC
once | TRBJ1-5 | NA | TRBV28 | CASSLWVTNNQPQHF | TGTGCCAGCAGTTTATGGGTGACGAACAATCAGCCCCAGCATTTT
few | TRBJ2-3 | NA | TRBV5-6 | CASSLGDTDTQYF | TGTGCCAGCAGCTTGGGAGACACAGATACGCAGTATTTT
NA | TRBJ2-1 | TRBD2 | TRBV4-2 | CASSQTSGTKHNEQFF | TGTGCCAGCAGCCAGACCTCCGGGACTAAACACAATGAGCAGTTCTTC
NA | TRBJ1-6 | TRBD1 | TRBV4-2 | CASSQEQGGSSPLHF | TGTGCCAGCAGCCAAGAACAGGGGGGTAGTTCACCCCTCCACTTT
few | TRBJ1-4 | TRBD1 | TRBV5-4 | CASSTNRGLNEKLFF | TGTGCCAGCAGTACTAACAGGGGGCTTAATGAAAAACTGTTTTTT
NA | TRBJ2-3 | TRBD1 | TRBV19 | CASSNKGAPGDTQYF | TGTGCCAGTAGCAACAAGGGGGCCCCCGGAGATACGCAGTATTTT
NA | TRBJ1-5 | TRBD1 | TRBV28 | CASRWTGFNQPQHF | TGTGCCAGCAGATGGACAGGGTTCAATCAGCCCCAGCATTTT
NA | TRBJ2-7 | NA | TRBV2 | CASSEYVEQYF | TGTGCCAGCAGTGAGTATGTCGAGCAGTACTTC
NA | TRBJ1-2 | NA | TRBV18 | CASSPLGQRYGYTF | TGTGCCAGCTCACCACTCGGACAGCGGTATGGCTACACCTTC
NA | TRBJ2-6 | TRBD1 | TRBV4-3 | CASSQEGTGSGANVLTF | TGCGCCAGCAGCCAAGAGGGGACAGGGTCCGGGGCCAACGTCCTGACTTTC
few | TRBJ2-1 | TRBD2 | TRBV11-3 | CASSLDLAGGSYNEQFF | TGTGCCAGCAGCTTAGATCTAGCGGGGGGGTCCTACAATGAGCAGTTCTTC
few | TRBJ2-3 | NA | TRBV7-3 | CASSLQGYTDTQYF | TGTGCCAGCAGCTTACAAGGGTACACAGATACGCAGTATTTT
few | TRBJ1-1 | NA | TRBV7-2 | CASSSQRNTEAFF | TGTGCCAGCAGCTCACAGAGAAACACTGAAGCTTTCTTT
medium-sized | TRBJ1-1 | TRBD1 | TRBV6-5 | CASSLQGATEAFF | TGTGCCAGCAGTCTACAGGGGGCCACTGAAGCTTTCTTT
NA | TRBJ2-7 | NA | TRBV7-9 | CAVHSDSYEQYF | TGTGCCGTCCACTCAGATTCCTACGAGCAGTACTTC
few | TRBJ1-1 | TRBD1 | TRBV5-1 | CASSLQGASSEAFF | TGCGCCAGCAGCTTGCAGGGGGCGAGCTCTGAAGCTTTCTTT
NA | TRBJ1-2 | NA | TRBV5-5 | CASSLVLKYGYTF | TGTGCCAGCAGCTTGGTTTTAAAATATGGCTACACCTTC
NA | TRBJ1-4 | TRBD1 | TRBV2 | CASRGTGGEKLFF | TGTGCCAGCAGGGGGACAGGGGGAGAAAAACTGTTTTTT
NA | TRBJ2-3 | NA | TRBV4-2 | CASSSLAGPDTQYF | TGTGCCAGCAGCTCGCTAGCTGGCCCAGATACGCAGTATTTT
once | TRBJ1-6 | NA | TRBV7-7 | CASSIAGVGSPLHF | TGTGCTAGCAGCATCGCAGGGGTCGGGTCACCCCTCCACTTT
NA | TRBJ2-1 | NA | TRBV6-4 | CASSDSGWDEQFF | TGTGCCAGCAGTGACTCGGGGTGGGATGAGCAGTTCTTC
once | TRBJ1-5 | TRBD1 | TRBV6-1 | CASSGRQGVGSNQPQHF | TGTGCCAGCAGTGGGCGGCAGGGGGTAGGAAGCAATCAGCCCCAGCATTTT
large | TRBJ1-2 | TRBD1 | TRBV7-9 | CASSLGQGGYGYTF | TGTGCCAGCAGCTTAGGACAGGGCGGCTATGGCTACACCTTC
NA | TRBJ1-2 | NA | TRBV7-5 | CASSLGTGTYGYTF | TGTGCCAGCAGCTTAGGGACGGGGACTTATGGCTACACCTTC
NA | TRBJ1-1 | NA | TRBV4-3 | CASSLLPDSEAFF | TGCGCCAGCAGCCTACTCCCGGACAGCGAAGCTTTCTTT
NA | TRBJ2-7 | NA | TRBV11-1 | CASSPRAPASYEQYF | TGTGCCAGCAGCCCCAGGGCCCCTGCCTCCTACGAGCAGTACTTC
NA | TRBJ1-5 | NA | TRBV30 | CAWSSRDGQPQHF | TGTGCCTGGAGTTCAAGGGACGGTCAGCCCCAGCATTTT
NA | TRBJ1-2 | NA | TRBV5-5 | CASSGIGSWAGYTF | TGTGCCAGCAGCGGGATTGGCTCATGGGCCGGCTACACCTTC
NA | TRBJ2-3 | NA | TRBV5-4 | CASSLTDTQYF | TGTGCCAGCAGCCTCACAGATACGCAGTATTTT
NA | TRBJ1-1 | NA | TRBV18 | CASSPSTGERTEAFF | TGTGCCAGCTCACCAAGCACGGGGGAGAGGACTGAAGCTTTCTTT
few | TRBJ1-2 | NA | TRBV9 | CASSLTGIYGYTF | TGTGCCAGCAGCCTTACTGGCATCTATGGCTACACCTTC